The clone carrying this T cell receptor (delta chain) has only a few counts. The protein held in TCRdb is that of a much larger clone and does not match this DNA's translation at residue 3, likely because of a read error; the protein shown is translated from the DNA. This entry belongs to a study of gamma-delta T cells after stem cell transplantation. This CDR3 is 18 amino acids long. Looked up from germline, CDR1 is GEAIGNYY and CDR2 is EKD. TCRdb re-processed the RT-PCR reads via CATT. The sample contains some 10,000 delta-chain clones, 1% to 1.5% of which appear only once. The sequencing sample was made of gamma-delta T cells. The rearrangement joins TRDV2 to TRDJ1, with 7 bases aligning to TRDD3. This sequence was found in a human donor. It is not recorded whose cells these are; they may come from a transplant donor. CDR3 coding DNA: TGTGCCCGTGACACTCTGGGGGGTCGCACTTCGTACACCGATAAACTCATCTTT. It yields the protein CARDTLGGRTSYTDKLIF.